Below are 27 T cell receptor beta chains sequenced from a single sample in a study of T cell responses to AZD1222 COVID-19 vaccine (dated by TCRdb to the early 2020s). The time point tag for this specimen amounts to: baseline before first vaccination. Receptor amplification or capture employed the immunoSEQ multiplex PCR assay. Entries here come from immuneACCESS through TCRdb and include only in-frame sequences with V and J called. Some clones fail to appear in such tables; in the studies checked, an unresolved V gene covers under half of the shortfall, and the cause of the remainder is unknown. Across this sample there are approximately 100,000 clones, with roughly 90% seen only once. The ten most abundant clones make up about 1.2% of the sample. Source: peripheral blood, taken on day 0 of AZD1222 vaccination. All receptors derive from an adult in good health.

The V and J genes are TRBV6-5 and TRBJ1-4, with a weak D call TRBD1 (5 bases). This CDR3 has 14 residues. Germline values: CDR1 MNHEY, CDR2 SVGAGI. Between the trimmed V and J ends, which lost 2 bases and 5 bases, there was a span of 9 bases. The CDR3 loop reads CASSYTGLNEKLFF. DNA of the CDR3: TGTGCCAGCAGTTACACGGGGCTGAATGAAAAACTGTTTTTT.

The rearrangement joins TRBV9 to TRBJ1-2, with D possibly TRBD1 on 5 matching bases. V lost 0 bases and J lost 8, with 17 bases in between. The germline gives CDR1 SGDLS, CDR2 YYNGEE. The CDR3 has 15 amino acids. The CDR3 sequence: CASSVEGIDMEGYTF. The CDR3 region has the DNA TGTGCCAGCAGCGTAGAGGGGATTGATATGGAGGGCTACACCTTC.

J is TRBJ2-1 and V is TRBV5-4; weak D call: TRBD2 (7 bases). Germline V gives CDR1 SGHNT, CDR2 YYREEE (reference sequence). Trimming cost V 0 bases and J 9 bases, with 10 bases left between them. The CDR3 runs 13 residues. CDR3 DNA: TGTGCCAGCAGCTTGGCTCGGGGGGCTGAGCAGTTCTTC. Its protein product is CASSLARGAEQFF.

The V gene is TRBV2, the J gene TRBJ1-1; D is ambiguous. Germline V gene lookup returns CDR1 SNHLY and CDR2 FYNNEI. Trimming left V 4 bases short and J 5 bases short, with 5 bases between. The CDR3 sequence is 11 residues long. The CDR3 DNA sequence: TGTGCCAGCAGTGTAGAGACTGAAGCTTTCTTT. This gives the protein CASSVETEAFF.

This clone was detected ten times or more. The chain has TRBV29-1 and TRBJ2-2; D not certain. The V end was cut by 2 bases, the J end by 4 bases, with 20 bases between. This CDR3 region has 17 residues. The V gene's germline CDR1 is SQVTM and CDR2 ANQGSEA. The CDR3 nucleotides are TGCAGCGTTGAATTGATGCGCCCCGAACGAAGCACCGGGGAGCTGTTTTTT. Amino acid sequence: CSVELMRPERSTGELFF.

The chain is built from TRBV9 and TRBJ2-7; 7 nucleotides agree with TRBD1. Germline V gives CDR1 SGDLS, CDR2 YYNGEE. Trimming at V came to 4 bases and at J to 6 bases, leaving 10 bases not matched to a gene. The CDR3 is made up of 14 amino acids. CDR3 bases: TGTGCCAGCAGCCCGTGGGACAGCCCTAGCGAGCAGTACTTC. It specifies CASSPWDSPSEQYF.

The chain employs TRBV7-2 and TRBJ2-3; 10 bases line up with TRBD2. The CDR3 extends over 16 amino acids. Germline V gene data show CDR1 as SGHTA and CDR2 as FQGNSA. J was trimmed by 2 bases and V by 4 bases; bases with no gene match: 6. The CDR3 region is CASSSQGLATTDTQYF. The CDR3, as DNA: TGTGCCAGCAGCTCGCAGGGACTAGCGACCACAGATACGCAGTATTTT.

V usage is TRBV18 and J usage is TRBJ1-1; D possibly corresponds to TRBD1 (5 bases). V was trimmed by 3 bases and J by 6 bases, leaving 14 bases between them. CDR1 is KGHSH and CDR2 is LQKENI in the germline V gene. The CDR3 runs to 14 residues. Here the CDR3 reads CASSPSGRSAEAFF. The CDR3 coding sequence is TGTGCCAGCTCACCGTCAGGGAGGTCCGCTGAAGCTTTCTTT.

This chain's CDR3 is CSVEDLGTDTQYF. DNA of the CDR3: TGCAGCGTTGAAGATCTCGGCACAGATACGCAGTATTTT. The gene calls are TRBV29-1 and TRBJ2-3; D is ambiguous. The germline gives CDR1 SQVTM, CDR2 ANQGSEA. The V end lost 0 bases, the J end lost 1 base, and 5 bases lay between the germline ends. The CDR3 has 13 amino acids.

This clone was picked up a small number of times. CDR3 DNA: TGTGCCAGCAGCCAACGGGGCGCGAACACCGGGGAGCTGTTTTTT. It yields the protein CASSQRGANTGELFF. The J gene is TRBJ2-2, the V gene TRBV3-1 (or the pseudogene TRBV3-2), with D possibly being TRBD1 or TRBD2 (5 bases each). Germline CDR1 reads LGHDT; CDR2 reads YNNKEL (reference sequence). This CDR3 spans 15 amino acids. V was trimmed by 2 bases and J by 0 bases, leaving 7 bases between them.

The V and J genes are TRBV18 and TRBJ1-5; 8 bases align to TRBD1. The CDR3 has 15 residues. Germline V CDR1 and CDR2: KGHSH, LQKENI. V shed 4 bases, J shed 0 bases, and the junction held 2 bases outside the gene matches. The CDR3 spells CASSQTGDSNQPQHF. In nucleotides, the CDR3 is TGTGCCAGCTCACAGACAGGGGATAGCAATCAGCCCCAGCATTTT.

The chain carries TRBV28 and TRBJ1-2; a weak D match, TRBD1 (5 bases). Looked up from germline, CDR1 is MDHEN and CDR2 is SYDVKM. V was clipped by 1 base and J by 8 bases, with 29 bases between them. The CDR3 length is 19 residues. The CDR3 loop reads CASSLSRPTWDASAEGYTF. As DNA, the CDR3 is TGTGCCAGCAGTTTATCCAGACCGACCTGGGACGCCAGCGCGGAAGGCTACACCTTC.

The V gene is TRBV28, the J gene TRBJ2-5; D is unresolved. The CDR3 has 13 amino acids. Trimming pared 2 bases from V and 5 bases from J, leaving 9 bases between. The germline CDR1 and CDR2 sequences are MDHEN and SYDVKM. CDR3 coding DNA: TGTGCCAGCAGTTTAGTCAGTGGGGAGACCCAGTACTTC. This encodes CASSLVSGETQYF. The whole variable domain, remainder taken from reference TRBV28 and TRBJ2-5, is DVKVTQSSRYLVKRTGEKVFLECVQDMDHENMFWYRQDPGLGLRLIYFSYDVKMKEKGDIPEGYSVSREKKERFSLILESASTNQTSMYLCASSLVSGETQYFGPGTRLLVL.

This chain joins TRBV7-2 and TRBJ2-1; 7 bases match TRBD2. The CDR3 spans 16 residues. CDR1 is SGHTA, CDR2 FQGNSA, per germline. After removal of 1 base from V and 7 bases from J, the junction contained 10 bases not matched to a gene. CDR3 coding DNA: TGTGCCAGCAGCTTAGGACGCGGCGGGAGCAATAATGAGCAGTTCTTC. It translates to CASSLGRGGSNNEQFF.

The genes are TRBV19 and TRBJ1-4, with D unclear. Germline loops: CDR1 LNHDA, CDR2 SQIVND (reference sequence). The ends were cut back, 3 bases at V and 5 bases at J, with 10 bases in the middle. This CDR3 contains 14 residues. The CDR3 DNA sequence: TGTGCCAGTAGTATTATCGGACTAAATGAAAAACTGTTTTTT. As protein: CASSIIGLNEKLFF.

The sample holds a few counts of this clone. V and J are TRBV11-3 and TRBJ1-1, with 7 bases aligning to TRBD1. With V trimmed by 3 bases and J by 5 bases, 3 bases remained unmatched. Germline V gene lookup returns CDR1 SGHNT and CDR2 YENEEA. There are 13 residues in the CDR3. The CDR3 here is CASSLVQGTEAFF. The CDR3 nucleotides read TGTGCCAGCAGCTTGGTACAGGGGACTGAAGCTTTCTTT.

This rearrangement joins TRBV20-1 to TRBJ1-1, with D maybe TRBD1 (6 bases). The CDR3 totals 10 residues. Germline CDR1 and CDR2: DFQATT and SNEGSKA (reference sequence). The CDR3 here is CRPQGTEAFF. In DNA, the CDR3 is TGCAGACCACAGGGTACTGAAGCTTTCTTT.

The rearrangement uses TRBV5-6 and TRBJ1-1, with 7 nucleotides matching TRBD1. This CDR3 is built from 17 residues. V lost 4 bases, J lost 3 bases, and 15 bases stayed unmatched. Germline CDR1 SGHDT, CDR2 YYEEEE. CDR3 bases: TGTGCCAGCAGCCTATTAGCCTTTCAGGGGGGATACACTGAAGCTTTCTTT. It yields the protein CASSLLAFQGGYTEAFF. Full variable domain (missing parts from reference TRBV5-6 and TRBJ1-1): DAGVTQSPTHLIKTRGQQVTLRCSPKSGHDTVSWYQQALGQGPQFIFQYYEEEERQRGNFPDRFSGHQFPNYSSELNVNALLLGDSALYLCASSLLAFQGGYTEAFFGQGTRLTVV.

This CDR3 reads CASQGGNTGELFF. CDR3 nucleotide sequence: TGTGCCAGCCAGGGGGGGAACACCGGGGAGCTGTTTTTT. V is TRBV6-5 and J is TRBJ2-2; D may be TRBD1 (7 bases). From germline, CDR1 is MNHEY and CDR2 SVGAGI. V lost 8 bases, J lost 1 base, and 8 bases lay in between. The CDR3 is made up of 13 amino acids.

The V call is TRBV7-2, the J call TRBJ2-7; 12 bases fit TRBD2. Germline CDR1 is SGHTA and CDR2 is FQGNSA. V dropped 5 bases and J dropped 3; count of bases not matched to a gene: 17. The CDR3 has 19 residues. The CDR3 region is CASSRLIRTSGTGIYEQYF. The CDR3 DNA sequence: TGTGCCAGCAGCCGCTTAATCAGGACTAGCGGGACAGGGATCTACGAGCAGTACTTC.

J is TRBJ2-2 and V is TRBV18; 7 bases fit TRBD1. Germline assignment: CDR1 KGHSH and CDR2 LQKENI. The CDR3 runs 16 residues. The ends lost 4 bases at V and 1 base at J; junction bases unmatched: 6. CDR3 residues: CASSLPTGRNTGELFF. In nucleotides, the CDR3 is TGTGCCAGCTCACTACCGACAGGGCGGAACACCGGGGAGCTGTTTTTT.

The genes are TRBV2 and TRBJ1-4, with D possibly matching TRBD1 (5 bases). Germline CDR1 is SNHLY and CDR2 is FYNNEI. Trimming stripped 6 bases from V and 7 bases from J, with 12 bases between. This CDR3 contains 13 residues. CDR3 in amino acids: CASRGAGIEKLFF. Here the CDR3 DNA reads TGTGCCAGCAGAGGGGCAGGGATTGAAAAACTGTTTTTT.

The rearrangement links TRBV3-1 (or the pseudogene TRBV3-2) to TRBJ1-1, with no clear D. This CDR3 is built from 13 residues. Germline CDR1 LGHDT, CDR2 YNNKEL (reference sequence). Trimming removed 4 bases from V and 1 base from J, with 7 bases in between. CDR3 sequence: CASSLGPNTEAFF. As DNA, the CDR3 is TGTGCCAGCAGCCTCGGGCCGAACACTGAAGCTTTCTTT.

The chain joins TRBV19 to TRBJ1-5; perhaps TRBD1 as D (5 bases). This CDR3 is built from 13 residues. The V gene's germline CDR1 is LNHDA and CDR2 SQIVND (reference sequence). Trimming cost V 7 bases and J 4 bases, with 11 bases left between them. For the CDR3, the DNA is TGTGCCAGTATTGGACATCCTAATCAGCCCCAGCATTTT. Translating gives CASIGHPNQPQHF.

The CDR3 here is CASSFYNEQFF. CDR3 coding DNA: TGTGCCAGCAGCTTCTACAATGAGCAGTTCTTC. This chain joins TRBV6-2 or TRBV6-3 and TRBJ2-1; D is undetermined. CDR3 length: 11 residues. Trimming shortened V by 6 bases and J by 3 bases, and 3 bases separated the two germline ends. CDR1 is MNHEY and CDR2 is SVGEGT in the germline V gene.

The table lists this clone with a few counts. The gene calls are TRBV30 and TRBJ1-2, with 9 bases lining up with TRBD1. Germline CDR1 GTSNPN, CDR2 SVGIG (reference sequence). V lost 5 bases and J lost 6; bases outside the gene matches: 1. The CDR3 spans 11 residues. The CDR3 spells CAWGTGHGYTF. As DNA, the CDR3 is TGTGCCTGGGGGACAGGGCATGGCTACACCTTC.

This chain joins TRBV9 and TRBJ2-1; 8 bases align to TRBD1. This CDR3 spans 15 amino acids. Germline V gene lookup returns CDR1 SGDLS and CDR2 YYNGEE. The J segment lost 7 bases and the V segment lost 4 bases, leaving 10 bases of the junction unmatched. CDR3 in amino acids: CASSTSGGEGNEQFF. CDR3 DNA sequence: TGTGCCAGCAGCACCTCAGGGGGCGAAGGGAATGAGCAGTTCTTC.